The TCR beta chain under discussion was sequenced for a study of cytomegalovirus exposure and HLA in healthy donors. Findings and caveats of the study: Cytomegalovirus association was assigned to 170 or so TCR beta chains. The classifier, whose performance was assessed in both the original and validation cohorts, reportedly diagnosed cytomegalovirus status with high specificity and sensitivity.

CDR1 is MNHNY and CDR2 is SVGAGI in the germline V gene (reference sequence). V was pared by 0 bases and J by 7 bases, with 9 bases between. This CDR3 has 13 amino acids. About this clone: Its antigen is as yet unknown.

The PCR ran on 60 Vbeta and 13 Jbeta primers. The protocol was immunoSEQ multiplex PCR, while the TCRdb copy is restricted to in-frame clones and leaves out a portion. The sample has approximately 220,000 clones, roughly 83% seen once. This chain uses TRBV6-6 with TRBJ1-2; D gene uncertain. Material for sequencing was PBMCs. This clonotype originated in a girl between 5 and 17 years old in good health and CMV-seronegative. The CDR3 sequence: CASSYSSRFGYTF. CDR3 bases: TGTGCCAGCAGTTACTCGTCCAGGTTTGGCTACACCTTC.